Shown below are 22 T cell receptor beta chains from a single sample sequenced in a study of healthy donors' naive CD4 and CD8 T cells. Starting from roughly 0.55 ug of total RNA, TCR libraries were made with linear amplification. In TCRdb, the reads were re-called with MiXCR into one record per CDR3 protein. This sample has about 180,000 distinct CDR3 sequences, with nearly 75% found just once. Input material: naive CD4+ and CD8+ T cells sorted from blood, pooled from several donors. These receptors originate from a pool of human donors in good health; the sample pools cells from several healthy donors.

The gene calls are TRBV20-1 and TRBJ1-6, with D perhaps TRBD1 (6 bases). CDR1 is DFQATT, CDR2 SNEGSKA, per germline (reference sequence). CDR3 size: 16 residues. V lost 3 bases to trimming and J lost 3 bases, with 15 bases between them. The CDR3 DNA reads TGCAGTGCTAGGAGAAGGGAGGGGGTCTATAATTCACCCCTCCACTTT. This gives the protein CSARRREGVYNSPLHF.

The chain joins TRBV6-2 or TRBV6-3 to TRBJ1-2; TRBD1 matches 7 bases. This CDR3 region has 15 residues. J gave up 10 bases and V 2 bases, and 13 bases lay outside the gene matches. Germline values: CDR1 MNHEY, CDR2 SVGEGT. CDR3 sequence reads: CASSYDDREFPSYTF. CDR3 in DNA: TGTGCCAGCAGTTACGACGACAGGGAATTTCCTTCCTACACCTTC.

In its sample, this clonotype was seen once. V gene TRBV27 combines with J gene TRBJ1-5; a possible D gene is TRBD1 (6 bases). Germline CDR1 MNHEY, CDR2 SMNVEV (reference sequence). The ends were cut back, 0 bases at V and 6 bases at J, with 9 bases in the middle. The CDR3 has 14 residues. The CDR3 nucleotides are TGTGCCAGCAGTTTATCCTGGGGGCGTCAGCCCCAGCATTTT. This codes for CASSLSWGRQPQHF.

The chain couples TRBV19 to TRBJ2-1, with unresolved D. CDR1 and CDR2 (germline): LNHDA, SQIVND (reference sequence). V was clipped by 3 bases and J by 3 bases, with 15 bases between them. The CDR3 totals 16 residues. The CDR3, as DNA: TGTGCCAGTAGTATCGATTCACTTCCAGGCTACAATGAGCAGTTCTTC. It encodes CASSIDSLPGYNEQFF.

The J gene is TRBJ2-1, the V gene TRBV30; D gene uncertain. The CDR3 has 8 residues. Trimming stripped 6 bases from V and 7 bases from J, with 1 base between. Germline assignment: CDR1 GTSNPN and CDR2 SVGIG (reference sequence). CDR3 region: CACNEQFF. The CDR3 DNA reads TGTGCCTGTAATGAGCAGTTCTTC.

V gene TRBV7-8 combines with J gene TRBJ1-2; D not resolved. CDR3 size: 14 residues. CDR1 SGHVS and CDR2 FQNEAQ come from the germline V gene. The V end was cut by 3 bases, the J end by 2 bases, with 10 bases between. CDR3 in DNA: TGTGCCAGCAGCTTGGTCAGGAGCAACTATGGCTACACCTTC. Translation gives CASSLVRSNYGYTF.

This chain uses TRBV18 with TRBJ2-1, with D unclear. Trimming pared 5 bases from V and 8 bases from J, leaving 7 bases between. Germline V CDR1 and CDR2: KGHSH, LQKENI. This CDR3 contains 11 residues. Written as DNA, the CDR3 is TGTGCCAGCTCAACCAAAGATGAGCAGTTCTTC. It encodes CASSTKDEQFF. Filled out from reference TRBV18 and TRBJ2-1, the complete variable domain reads NAGVMQNPRHLVRRRGQEARLRCSPMKGHSHVYWYRQLPEEGLKFMVYLQKENIIDESGMPKERFSAEFPKEGPSILRIQQVVRGDSAAYFCASSTKDEQFFGPGTRLTVL.

J is TRBJ2-5 and V is TRBV28, with 7 bases matching TRBD2. Germline assignment: CDR1 MDHEN and CDR2 SYDVKM. The V and J ends lost 8 bases and 6 bases, in that order; junction bases with no gene match: 15. This CDR3 is built from 15 residues. This CDR3 reads CASSTSDRAMKTQYF. DNA of the CDR3: TGTGCCAGCTCCACTAGCGATAGGGCCATGAAGACCCAGTACTTC.

The chain couples TRBV27 to TRBJ1-2; D not certain. Germline-derived CDR1 and CDR2 are MNHEY and SMNVEV (reference sequence). The CDR3 sequence is 15 residues long. The V end lost 0 bases, the J end lost 4 bases, and 12 bases lay between the germline ends. This CDR3 is CASSLSLGRSYGYTF. For the CDR3, the DNA is TGTGCCAGCAGTTTATCCCTGGGTAGGAGCTATGGCTACACCTTC.

The chain joins TRBV5-4 to TRBJ2-6; D gene uncertain. The CDR3 has 17 residues. Trimming shortened V by 4 bases and J by 2 bases, and 16 bases separated the two germline ends. Germline lookup yields CDR1 SGHNT and CDR2 YYREEE (reference sequence). CDR3 sequence: CASSRLLRRTGANVLTF. CDR3 DNA sequence: TGTGCCAGCAGCCGACTCCTCCGAAGAACTGGGGCCAACGTCCTGACTTTC.

This chain connects TRBV20-1 to TRBJ2-7, with a possible D match to TRBD2 (5 bases). The V and J ends lost 4 bases and 2 bases respectively, with 9 bases between them. The CDR3 is 12 amino acids. The germline CDR1 and CDR2 sequences are DFQATT and SNEGSKA (reference sequence). As DNA, the CDR3 is TGCAGTGCTACCCCGAGGGCCTACGAGCAGTACTTC. It translates to CSATPRAYEQYF.

The CDR3 protein is CSVVARGTEAFF. In DNA form, the CDR3 reads TGCAGCGTTGTAGCCAGGGGCACTGAAGCTTTCTTT. The V and J genes are TRBV29-1 and TRBJ1-1; possibly TRBD1 for D (6 bases). The length of the CDR3 is 12 residues. The V gene lost 4 bases and the J gene lost 4 bases, with 10 bases spanning the gap. Germline assignment: CDR1 SQVTM and CDR2 ANQGSEA.

The chain employs TRBV12-3 or TRBV12-4 and TRBJ2-7; TRBD2 might be the D (5 bases). V shed 5 bases and J shed 2 bases, with 19 bases lying between them. The CDR3 loop spans 16 amino acids. CDR3 residues: CASSLTWSGATYEQYF. The CDR3 DNA reads TGTGCCAGCAGTCTAACATGGAGCGGAGCTACCTACGAGCAGTACTTC.

Worth noting for this clonotype: One end of the junction is discordant with germline, which a read error may explain. The chain couples TRBV11-2 to TRBJ1-5; D gene unclear. The CDR3 covers 16 residues. Looked up from germline, CDR1 is SGHAT and CDR2 is FQNNGV. CDR3 region: CASSQAHVDAYQPQHF. The CDR3 bases are TGCGCCAGCAGCCAAGCCCACGTCGACGCCTATCAGCCCCAGCATTTT.

The chain is built from TRBV5-1 and TRBJ2-7, with unresolved D. The CDR3 consists of 14 residues. The V and J ends lost 1 base and 6 bases respectively, with 14 bases between them. Germline V gene sequence: CDR1 SGHRS, CDR2 YFSETQ. The CDR3 loop is CASSLPQDPLEQYF. The CDR3, as DNA: TGCGCCAGCAGCTTGCCGCAGGACCCTCTCGAGCAGTACTTC.

The gene calls are TRBV29-1 and TRBJ1-3, with no clear D. CDR3 length: 16 amino acids. The germline V gene has CDR1 SQVTM and CDR2 ANQGSEA. Trimming pared 0 bases from V and 5 bases from J, leaving 17 bases between. The CDR3, as DNA: TGCAGCGTTGAAGATCGGCTGGAACAGACCAGAAACACCATATATTTT. The encoded protein is CSVEDRLEQTRNTIYF.

This rearrangement joins TRBV24-1 to TRBJ2-5; 9 bases map to TRBD1. This CDR3 region has 15 residues. V shed 4 bases, J shed 0 bases, and the junction held 2 bases outside the gene matches. Germline CDR1 reads KGHDR; CDR2 reads SFDVKD. The CDR3 bases are TGTGCCACCAGTGAGGGGACAGGGTACCAAGAGACCCAGTACTTC. Protein: CATSEGTGYQETQYF.

The gene calls are TRBV27 and TRBJ2-7; 7 nucleotides line up with TRBD1. Germline V gene lookup returns CDR1 MNHEY and CDR2 SMNVEV (reference sequence). The V and J ends lost 8 bases and 9 bases, in that order; junction bases with no gene match: 16. The CDR3 runs to 14 residues. The CDR3 spells CASHALTGSRLQYF. CDR3 sequence (DNA): TGTGCCAGCCACGCCTTGACAGGGTCTCGATTGCAGTACTTC.

The DNA for the CDR3 is TGTGCCAGCAGTTCAGGGAGTGGCTACACCTTC. It encodes CASSSGSGYTF. This chain links TRBV6-6 with TRBJ1-2, with D tentatively TRBD1 (5 bases). V was pared by 4 bases and J by 7 bases, with 7 bases between. CDR1 and CDR2 from the germline V gene are MNHNY and SVGAGI (reference sequence). This CDR3 contains 11 residues.

This clonotype came up a few times. The gene calls are TRBV19 and TRBJ1-1; maybe TRBD1 (6 bases). This CDR3 has 14 residues. V was clipped by 3 bases and J by 5 bases, with 13 bases between them. Germline V gene sequence: CDR1 LNHDA, CDR2 SQIVND (reference sequence). CDR3 nucleotide sequence: TGTGCCAGTAGTATCCAGGGGAGGGGTACTGAAGCTTTCTTT. It yields the protein CASSIQGRGTEAFF.

CDR3 DNA: TGCAGCGTTCTCCTTGACGGGAATTCACCCCTCCACTTT. Translated: CSVLLDGNSPLHF. V gene TRBV29-1 combines with J gene TRBJ1-6; no clear D. The ends were cut back, 5 bases at V and 7 bases at J, with 12 bases in the middle. The length of the CDR3 is 13 residues. CDR1 is SQVTM, CDR2 ANQGSEA, per germline.

The rearrangement links TRBV18 to TRBJ2-1; 9 bases match TRBD1. With V trimmed by 2 bases and J by 6 bases, 2 bases remained unmatched. The CDR3 is made up of 14 amino acids. CDR1 KGHSH and CDR2 LQKENI come from the germline V gene. Here the CDR3 reads CASSPGTGSNEQFF. The CDR3 DNA follows: TGTGCCAGCTCACCAGGGACAGGGAGCAATGAGCAGTTCTTC.